This T cell receptor (beta chain) came from a study of blood T cell repertoires in COVID-19. Whole-study context: The cDNA or gDNA used as material had been derived from T cells, B-cell-depleted T cells, or PBMCs.

Each participant's cohort was designated according to participant-reported clinical history. The CDR3 has 15 residues. Germline V gene lookup returns CDR1 SGHVS and CDR2 FQNEAQ. V was clipped by 0 bases and J by 1 base, with 7 bases between them. Per the original data handling: Nucleated cell number was recorded as an estimate derived from reference gene primer amplification. Clones were read by immunoSEQ multiplex PCR, and TCRdb kept only the in-frame ones, dropping some. V and J calls plus clone size are reproduced from that table; the DNA served to infer D and trimming. The sample consists of about 350,000 clones, 88% of them appearing once.

This chain links TRBV7-8 with TRBJ2-1; tentatively, D is TRBD1 (5 bases). The specimen sequenced was PBMCs or T cells enriched from blood (not recorded which). This TCR was recovered from a woman in her twenties or thirties who had been exposed to COVID-19. The CDR3 DNA reads as TGTGCCAGCAGCTTAGCGGGGCAGTCCTACAATGAGCAGTTCTTC. It translates to CASSLAGQSYNEQFF.